Reported below is one T cell receptor beta chain. PCR primers comprised 60 Vbeta and 13 Jbeta primers. The data were produced by immunoSEQ multiplex PCR, yet TCRdb's version contains in-frame clones alone and is incomplete. This repertoire shows approximately 170,000 clones, about 85% found once; its top ten account for over 2%. This sample was included in a study of cytomegalovirus exposure and HLA in healthy donors. This CDR3 spans 14 amino acids. CDR1 is SGDLS, CDR2 YYNGEE, per germline. Trimming took off 2 bases at V and 7 bases at J, with 12 bases between the two ends. The chain joins TRBV9 to TRBJ1-4, with D maybe TRBD1 (5 bases). Sequencing was carried out using PBMCs. This receptor was identified in a man aged 25 to 40 in good health and CMV-seropositive. The CDR3 coding sequence is TGTGCCAGCAGCGTGGGAAGGGGCGGTGAAAAACTGTTTTTT. This sequence encodes CASSVGRGGEKLFF.